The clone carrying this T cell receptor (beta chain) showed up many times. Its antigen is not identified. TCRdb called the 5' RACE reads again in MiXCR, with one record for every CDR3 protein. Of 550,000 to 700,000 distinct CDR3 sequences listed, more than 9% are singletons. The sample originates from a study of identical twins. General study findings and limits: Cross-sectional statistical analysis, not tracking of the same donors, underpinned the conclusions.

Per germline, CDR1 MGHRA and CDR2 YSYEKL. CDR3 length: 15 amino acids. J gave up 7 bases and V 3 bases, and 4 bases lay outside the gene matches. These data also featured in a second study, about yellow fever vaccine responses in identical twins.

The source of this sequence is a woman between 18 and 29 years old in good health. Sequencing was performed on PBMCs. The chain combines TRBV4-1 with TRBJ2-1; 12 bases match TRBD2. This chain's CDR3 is CASSQLAGGSNEQFF. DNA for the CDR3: TGCGCCAGCAGCCAGCTAGCGGGAGGGAGTAATGAGCAGTTCTTC.